This TCR beta chain was captured by sequencing in a study of response to subunit inactivated influenza vaccine. Study results and limitations: The authors proposed limited new T cell recruitment per seasonal influenza vaccination.

CDR1 is DFQATT, CDR2 SNEGSKA, per germline (reference sequence). Between the trimmed V and J ends, which lost 5 bases and 8 bases, there was a span of 18 bases. This CDR3 has 14 residues. Turning to this clonotype: Its cognate antigen is unknown.

Via MiXCR, TCRdb re-called the RT-PCR reads, giving one row per CDR3 protein. The sample carries about 310,000 distinct CDR3 sequences, just over 20% recorded once. This chain joins TRBV20-1 and TRBJ1-4; no definite D call. The sequence derives from a man aged 50 to 69 who received an inactivated influenza vaccine. This specimen was PBMCs from blood, taken less than 22 months after vaccination. This CDR3 is CSAPPGTLAEKLFF. The CDR3 DNA sequence: TGCAGTGCTCCTCCGGGCACATTGGCGGAAAAACTGTTTTTT.